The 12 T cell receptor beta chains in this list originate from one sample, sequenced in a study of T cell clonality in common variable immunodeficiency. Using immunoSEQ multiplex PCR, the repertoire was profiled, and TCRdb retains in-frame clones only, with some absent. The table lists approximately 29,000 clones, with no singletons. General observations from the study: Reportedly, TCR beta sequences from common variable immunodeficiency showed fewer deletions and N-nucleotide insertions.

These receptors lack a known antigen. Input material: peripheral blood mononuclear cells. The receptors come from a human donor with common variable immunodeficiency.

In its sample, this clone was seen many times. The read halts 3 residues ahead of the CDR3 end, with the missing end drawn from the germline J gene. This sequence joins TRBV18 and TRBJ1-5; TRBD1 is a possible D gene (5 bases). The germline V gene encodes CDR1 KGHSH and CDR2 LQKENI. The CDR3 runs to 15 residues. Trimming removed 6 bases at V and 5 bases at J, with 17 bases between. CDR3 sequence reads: CASSTGEGIYQPQHF. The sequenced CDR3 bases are TGTGCCAGCTCCACGGGGGAGGGTATCTATCAGCCC.

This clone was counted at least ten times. CDR3 sequence: CASSISGETQYF. CDR3 DNA, as far as it was read: TGTGCCAGTAGTATATCAGGAGAGACC. The chain has TRBV19 and TRBJ2-5; D remains unclear. The missing CDR3 end, 3 residues past where the read stops, is filled in from the germline J gene. CDR3 length: 12 residues. Germline-derived CDR1 and CDR2 are LNHDA and SQIVND (reference sequence). V was trimmed by 2 bases and J by 4 bases, leaving 5 bases between them.

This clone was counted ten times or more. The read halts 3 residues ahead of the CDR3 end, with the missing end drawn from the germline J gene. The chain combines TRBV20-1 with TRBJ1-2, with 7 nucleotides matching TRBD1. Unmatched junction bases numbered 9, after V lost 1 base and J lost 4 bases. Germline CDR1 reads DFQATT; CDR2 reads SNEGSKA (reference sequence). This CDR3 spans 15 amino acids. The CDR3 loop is CSARVRQGGGYGYTF. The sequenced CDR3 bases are TGCAGTGCTAGAGTACGGCAGGGGGGCGGCTATGGC.

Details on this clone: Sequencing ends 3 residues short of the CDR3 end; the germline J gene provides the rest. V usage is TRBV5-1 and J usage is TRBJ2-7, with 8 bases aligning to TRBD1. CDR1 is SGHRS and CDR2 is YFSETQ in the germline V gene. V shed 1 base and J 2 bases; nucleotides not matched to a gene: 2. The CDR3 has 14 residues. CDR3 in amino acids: CASSLIQGAYEQYF. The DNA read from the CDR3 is TGCGCCAGCAGCTTGATACAGGGGGCCTACGAG.

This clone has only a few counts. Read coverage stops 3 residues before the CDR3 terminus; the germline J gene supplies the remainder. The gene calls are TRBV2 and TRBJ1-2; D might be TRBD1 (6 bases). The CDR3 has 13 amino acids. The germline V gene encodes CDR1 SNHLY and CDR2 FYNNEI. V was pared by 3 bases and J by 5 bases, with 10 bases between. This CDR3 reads CASSDQGWYGYTF. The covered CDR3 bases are TGTGCCAGCAGTGACCAGGGGTGGTATGGC.

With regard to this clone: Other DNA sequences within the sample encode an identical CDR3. CDR3 protein: CASSPQGYNSPLHF. CDR3 bases read: TGTGCCAGCAGCCCCCAGGGATATAATTCACCC. This chain links TRBV7-9 with TRBJ1-6; tentatively, D is TRBD1 (5 bases). The CDR3 end is not reached by the read, which stops 3 residues before it; the germline J gene fills it in. CDR1 SEHNR and CDR2 FQNEAQ come from the germline V gene (reference sequence). The CDR3 length is 14 residues. Between the trimmed V and J ends, which lost 5 bases and 4 bases, there was a span of 9 bases.

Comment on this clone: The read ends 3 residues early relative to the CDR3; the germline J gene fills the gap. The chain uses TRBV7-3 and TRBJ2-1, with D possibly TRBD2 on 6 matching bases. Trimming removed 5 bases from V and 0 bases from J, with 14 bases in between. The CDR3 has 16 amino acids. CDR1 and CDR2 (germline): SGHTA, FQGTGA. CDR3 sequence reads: CASSISGGLSYNEQFF. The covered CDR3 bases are TGTGCCAGCAGCATCTCCGGGGGACTCTCCTACAATGAG.

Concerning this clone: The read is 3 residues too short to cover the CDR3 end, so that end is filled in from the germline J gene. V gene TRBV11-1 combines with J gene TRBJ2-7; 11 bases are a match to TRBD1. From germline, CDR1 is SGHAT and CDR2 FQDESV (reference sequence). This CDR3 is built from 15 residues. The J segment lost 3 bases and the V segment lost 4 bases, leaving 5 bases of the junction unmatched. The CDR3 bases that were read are TGTGCCAGCAGCTCGCCGGGACAGGGGGGCTACGAG. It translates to CASSSPGQGGYE. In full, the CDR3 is CASSSPGQGGYEQYF.

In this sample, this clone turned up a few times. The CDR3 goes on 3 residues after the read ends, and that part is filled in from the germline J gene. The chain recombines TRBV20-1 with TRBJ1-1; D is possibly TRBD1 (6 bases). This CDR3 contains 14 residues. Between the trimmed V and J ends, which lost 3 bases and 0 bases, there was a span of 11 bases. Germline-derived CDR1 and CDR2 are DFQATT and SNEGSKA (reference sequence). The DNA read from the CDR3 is TGCAGTGCTAGCTCAGGGGACATGAACACTGAA. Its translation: CSASSGDMNTE. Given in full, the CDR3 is CSASSGDMNTEAFF.

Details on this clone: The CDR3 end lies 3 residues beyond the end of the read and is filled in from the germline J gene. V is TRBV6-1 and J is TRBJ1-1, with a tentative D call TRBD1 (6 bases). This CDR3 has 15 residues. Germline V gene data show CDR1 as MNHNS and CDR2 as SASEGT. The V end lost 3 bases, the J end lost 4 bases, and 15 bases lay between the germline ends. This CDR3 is CASSDPYRVSTEAFF. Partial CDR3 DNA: TGTGCCAGCAGTGACCCGTACAGGGTTAGCACTGAA.

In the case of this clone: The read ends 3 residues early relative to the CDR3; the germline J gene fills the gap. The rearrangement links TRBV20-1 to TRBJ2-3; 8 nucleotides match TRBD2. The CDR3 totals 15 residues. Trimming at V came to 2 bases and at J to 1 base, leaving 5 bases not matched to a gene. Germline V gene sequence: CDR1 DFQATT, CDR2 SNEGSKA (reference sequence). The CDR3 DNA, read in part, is TGCAGTGCTAGAAATCCGCGGGGGGGCACAGATACG. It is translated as CSARNPRGGTDT. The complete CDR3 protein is CSARNPRGGTDTQYF.

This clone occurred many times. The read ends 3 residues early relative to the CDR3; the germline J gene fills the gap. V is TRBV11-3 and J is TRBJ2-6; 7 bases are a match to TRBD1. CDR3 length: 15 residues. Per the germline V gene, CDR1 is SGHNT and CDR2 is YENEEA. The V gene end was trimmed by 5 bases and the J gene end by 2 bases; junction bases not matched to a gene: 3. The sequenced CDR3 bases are TGTGCCAGCAGCGACAGGGACGCTGGGGCCAACGTC. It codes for CASSDRDAGANV. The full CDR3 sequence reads CASSDRDAGANVLTF.